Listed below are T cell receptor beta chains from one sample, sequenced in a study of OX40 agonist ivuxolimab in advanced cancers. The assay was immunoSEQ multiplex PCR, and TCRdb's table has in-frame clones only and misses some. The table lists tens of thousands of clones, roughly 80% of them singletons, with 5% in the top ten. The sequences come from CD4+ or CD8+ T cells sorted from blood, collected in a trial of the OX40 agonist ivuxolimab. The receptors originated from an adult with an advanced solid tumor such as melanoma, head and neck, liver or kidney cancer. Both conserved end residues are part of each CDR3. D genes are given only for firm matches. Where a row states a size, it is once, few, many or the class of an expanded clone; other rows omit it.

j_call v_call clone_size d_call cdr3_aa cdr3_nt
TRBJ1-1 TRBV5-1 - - CASSPAQLNTEAFF TGCGCCAGCAGCCCCGCTCAACTGAACACTGAAGCTTTCTTT
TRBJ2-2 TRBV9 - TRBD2 CASSGSGGATTGELFF TGTGCCAGCAGCGGTAGCGGGGGGGCCACCACCGGGGAGCTGTTTTTT
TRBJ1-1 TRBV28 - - CASSLRDSLLNTEAFF TGTGCCAGCAGTTTACGCGACTCGCTATTGAACACTGAAGCTTTCTTT
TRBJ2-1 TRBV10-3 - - CAISEQSREQFF TGTGCCATCAGTGAACAATCACGGGAGCAGTTCTTC
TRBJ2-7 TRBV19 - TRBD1 CASILRGQGGGYEQYF TGTGCCAGTATCTTAAGGGGACAGGGGGGGGGCTACGAGCAGTACTTC
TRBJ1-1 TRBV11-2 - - CASSLAIPDTEAFF TGTGCCAGCAGCTTAGCCATTCCAGACACTGAAGCTTTCTTT
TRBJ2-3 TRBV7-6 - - CASSSPPGQRTDTQYF TGTGCCAGCAGCTCCCCCCCGGGACAACGCACAGATACGCAGTATTTT
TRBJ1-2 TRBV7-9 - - CASSLGPTRTNYGYTF TGTGCCAGCAGCTTAGGACCAACTCGAACTAACTATGGCTACACCTTC
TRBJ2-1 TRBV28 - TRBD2 CASSPGTSGSPEQFF TGTGCCAGCAGCCCGGGGACTAGCGGGAGTCCGGAGCAGTTCTTC
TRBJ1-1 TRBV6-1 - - CASTLTGNTEAFF TGTGCCAGCACCCTTACAGGGAACACTGAAGCTTTCTTT
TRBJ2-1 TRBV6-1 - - CASSEALTVSNEQFF TGTGCCAGCAGTGAAGCGCTTACTGTCTCCAATGAGCAGTTCTTC
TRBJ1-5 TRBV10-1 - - CASSESQVCSNQPQHF TGCGCCAGCAGTGAGTCTCAGGTATGTAGCAATCAGCCCCAGCATTTT
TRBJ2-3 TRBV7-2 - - CASSLWTDTQYF TGTGCCAGCAGCCTATGGACCGATACGCAGTATTTT
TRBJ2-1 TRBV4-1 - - CASSQGVYNEQFF TGCGCCAGCAGCCAGGGCGTATACAATGAGCAGTTCTTC
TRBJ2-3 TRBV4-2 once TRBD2 CASSHPAGGSSTDTQYF TGTGCCAGCAGCCATCCAGCGGGGGGCTCGAGCACAGATACGCAGTATTTT
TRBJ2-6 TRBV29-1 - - CSVPVNSGANVLTF TGCAGCGTTCCCGTCAACTCTGGGGCCAACGTCCTGACTTTC
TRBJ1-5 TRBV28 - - CASTANNQPQHF TGTGCCAGCACGGCAAACAATCAGCCCCAGCATTTT
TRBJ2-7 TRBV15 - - CATSPKSGQISYEQYF TGTGCCACCAGCCCCAAATCGGGACAAATCTCCTACGAGCAGTACTTC
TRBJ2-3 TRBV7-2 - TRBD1 CASSPDRTTDTQYF TGTGCCAGCAGCCCGGACAGGACCACAGATACGCAGTATTTT
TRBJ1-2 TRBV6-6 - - CASSPGDGYTF TGTGCCAGCAGTCCAGGGGATGGCTACACCTTC
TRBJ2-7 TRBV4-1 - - CASSQDLLGRSYEQYF TGCGCCAGCAGCCAAGATCTTTTAGGCAGATCCTACGAGCAGTACTTC
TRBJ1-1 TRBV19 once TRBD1 CASSIIGTGTEAFF TGTGCCAGTAGTATAATTGGGACAGGGACTGAAGCTTTCTTT
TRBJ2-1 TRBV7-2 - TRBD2 CASSLNSGSEQFF TGTGCCAGCAGCTTAAACAGCGGGAGCGAGCAGTTCTTC
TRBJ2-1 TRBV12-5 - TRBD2 CASGSRLAGDYNEQFF TGTGCTAGTGGTTCCCGACTAGCGGGGGATTACAATGAGCAGTTCTTC
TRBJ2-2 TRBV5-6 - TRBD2 CASSLGLAGDPGELFF TGTGCCAGCAGCTTGGGGCTAGCGGGAGATCCCGGGGAGCTGTTTTTT
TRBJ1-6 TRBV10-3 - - CAISERQLGSPLHF TGTGCCATCAGTGAGAGACAGCTAGGATCACCCCTCCACTTT
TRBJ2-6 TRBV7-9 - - CASSSDRSSGANVLTF TGTGCCAGCAGCTCCGACAGGAGCTCTGGGGCCAACGTCCTGACTTTC
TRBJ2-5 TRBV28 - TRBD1 CATHRGGLPETQYF TGTGCCACCCACCGAGGGGGCCTCCCAGAGACCCAGTACTTC
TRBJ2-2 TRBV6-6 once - CASKTGGSGELFF TGTGCCAGCAAAACTGGAGGGTCCGGGGAGCTGTTTTTT
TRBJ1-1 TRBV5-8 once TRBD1 CARARGRLATEAFF TGTGCCAGAGCCAGGGGGAGGTTGGCCACTGAAGCTTTCTTT
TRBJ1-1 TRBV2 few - CASSGAGWSTEAFF TGTGCCAGCAGTGGAGCAGGGTGGAGCACTGAAGCTTTCTTT
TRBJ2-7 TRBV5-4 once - CASSLSGRSSYEQYF TGTGCCAGCAGCTTGTCTGGGAGAAGCTCCTACGAGCAGTACTTC
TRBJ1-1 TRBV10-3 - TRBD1 CAISSTGTGLVRGWAFF TGTGCCATCAGTTCAACCGGGACAGGGTTGGTCCGCGGCTGGGCTTTCTTT
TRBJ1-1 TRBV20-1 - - CSARYTEAFF TGCAGTGCTAGATACACTGAAGCTTTCTTT
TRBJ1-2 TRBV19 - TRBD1 CASSNDRAYGYTF TGTGCCAGTAGTAACGACAGGGCCTATGGCTACACCTTC
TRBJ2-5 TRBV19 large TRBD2 CASSISIAGEGETQYF TGTGCCAGTAGTATAAGTATAGCGGGAGAAGGAGAGACCCAGTACTTC
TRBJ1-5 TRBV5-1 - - CASSSGTLGQPQHF TGCGCCAGCAGCTCCGGGACCCTGGGGCAGCCCCAGCATTTT
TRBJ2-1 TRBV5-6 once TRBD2 CASSLLGLAGDQNNEQFF TGTGCCAGCAGCTTACTTGGGCTAGCGGGGGACCAAAACAATGAGCAGTTCTTC
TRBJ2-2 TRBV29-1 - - CSVVYSTNTGELFF TGCAGCGTTGTTTACAGTACGAACACCGGGGAGCTGTTTTTT
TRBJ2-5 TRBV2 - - CASGGTVIPQETQYF TGTGCCAGCGGAGGGACAGTCATCCCCCAAGAGACCCAGTACTTC
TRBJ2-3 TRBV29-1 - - CSVEWGQDPDTQYF TGCAGCGTTGAATGGGGCCAAGACCCAGATACGCAGTATTTT
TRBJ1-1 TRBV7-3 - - CASSFSANTEAFF TGTGCCAGCAGCTTTTCCGCGAACACTGAAGCTTTCTTT
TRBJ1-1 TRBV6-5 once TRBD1 CASSAAGGGRTEAFF TGTGCCAGCAGTGCGGCAGGGGGCGGACGAACTGAAGCTTTCTTT
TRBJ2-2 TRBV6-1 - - CASQGNLGGELFF TGTGCCAGCCAGGGCAATTTAGGGGGGGAGCTGTTTTTT
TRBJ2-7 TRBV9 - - CASSVAMEGQGEQYF TGTGCCAGCAGCGTAGCAATGGAGGGGCAGGGGGAGCAGTACTTC
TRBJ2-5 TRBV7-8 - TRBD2 CASSSRPSGEETQYF TGTGCCAGCAGCTCCCGCCCTAGCGGAGAAGAGACCCAGTACTTC
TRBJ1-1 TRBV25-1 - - CASSEQANTEAFF TGTGCCAGCAGTGAACAGGCGAACACTGAAGCTTTCTTT
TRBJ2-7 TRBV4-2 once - CASSQDYYYEQYF TGTGCCAGCAGCCAGGACTACTACTACGAGCAGTACTTC